Included here is one T cell receptor (beta chain) sequence, with context. Antigen specificity is unknown. The record originates from a study of beta chain features in type 1 diabetes. Sequencing targeted expressed TCRB transcripts, as all isolated RNA had been reverse transcribed. The method was immunoSEQ multiplex PCR; TCRdb's version includes in-frame clones alone and lacks a portion of them. The repertoire holds approximately 160,000 clones, with around a tenth as singletons. Study-wide findings and caveats: Patients with Type 1 diabetes showed moderately but significantly shorter TCRB CDR3s in all four CD4+ subsets.

The sequencing input was central memory CD4+ T cells from blood. The source is a man between 25 and 39 years old with type 1 diabetes.

CDR3 sequence: CAISKDSGAYNEQFF. As DNA, the CDR3 is TGTGCCATCTCCAAGGACAGCGGGGCTTACAATGAGCAGTTCTTC. The chain has TRBV10-3 and TRBJ2-1; D perhaps matches TRBD2 (7 bases). Germline V gives CDR1 ENHRY, CDR2 SYGVKD. Trimming stripped 8 bases from V and 4 bases from J, with 18 bases between. The CDR3 has 15 residues.